The clone carrying this TCR beta chain has ten or more counts. What it binds is not known. This record belongs to a study of identical twins. Each cDNA held unique molecular identifiers, and template switching gave it a universal primer site. One entry per CDR3 protein results from TCRdb running MiXCR on the 5' RACE reads. The sample records 400,000 to 500,000 distinct CDR3 sequences, roughly an eighth being singletons. CDR3 length: 14 residues. The germline V gene encodes CDR1 SGHKS and CDR2 YYEKEE (reference sequence). V was shortened by 0 bases and J by 9 bases, with 10 bases between the two germline ends. Study-wide points: Instead of following the same donors, the conclusions were based on cross-sectional statistical analysis. Insertion counts were lower in abundant cord blood beta clonotypes, a trend that memory repertoires did not show.

The same data also contributed to another study, on yellow fever vaccine responses in identical twins. This second study notes: The T cell response to vaccination in identical twins was reportedly partly convergent and partly personalized.

The V and J genes are TRBV5-5 and TRBJ1-6, with no clear D. The sequence derives from a woman aged 18-29 years in good health. The sample consisted of CD4+ T cells sorted from blood. The DNA of the CDR3 is TGTGCCAGCAGCTTGGGCGGGTCCCGTTCACCCCTCCACTTT. This translates into CASSLGGSRSPLHF.